Below, one T cell receptor beta chain is given with its context. This clonotype was found many times. Its cognate antigen has yet to be identified. No base quality values were provided; no much bigger clone lies one nucleotide off. This sample stems from a study of prognosis after radiotherapy for stage I lung cancer (dated by TCRdb to the early 2020s). At the level of the whole study: Between April 2018 and January 2019, approximately 18 stage I NSCLC patients were enrolled in Nanjing, China. Five patients had oligometastatic NSCLC after their primary tumor was surgically resected, and about 15 patients had newly diagnosed primary stage I lung tumors. All patients were regarded as medically inoperable, because of comorbidities in 11 to 12 patients and refusal of surgery in several patients. The cohort included more than 10 men and five to seven women, with a median age of about 70 years and a range of 53 to 84 years. Squamous cell carcinoma histology was identified in 6 to 8 patients, and adenocarcinoma histology was identified in roughly eleven patients. Image-guided IMRT or VMAT was used to deliver SBRT in 3 to 5 fractions at a biologically effective dose of at least 100 Gy. Concurrent therapy was not administered to any patient alongside SBRT. Four of the 19 patients developed distant metastases after SBRT, at a median of approximately 7 months; the other 15 showed no significant progression. Peripheral blood TCR beta repertoires were profiled in stage I NSCLC patients before and after stereotactic body radiotherapy, and the repertoires were related to distant failure. The study took one blood sample before SBRT and one after SBRT from each of around 20 patients and sequenced all 38 samples. The investigation overall reported the following: Differences in TRBV and TRBJ usage frequencies by metastasis status were reportedly observed in two V genes at baseline and in roughly 9 V and two J genes after SBRT. A decrease in unique TCR clone counts was observed after SBRT (median 10,088 before versus more than 6,000 after; Wilcoxon paired P=0.011). Post-SBRT Shannon entropy and its change from baseline were lower in patients who developed distant metastases; baseline Shannon entropy was not associated with metastases. Limitations of the study included a small cohort and short follow-up, and the study findings need independent validation. All reported P values were unadjusted for multiple comparisons. Whether the expanded TCR clones were tumor-specific was not determined.

From its cysteine to its phenylalanine, the CDR3 spans 14 amino acids. The read is trimmed to its CDR3 DNA, 42 bases read in frame from base 1. Via the germline V gene, CDR1 is SGHTA and CDR2 FQGNSA. Germline trimming: 5 bases from V, 8 bases from J; junction bases outside gene matches: 6. All patients had node-negative disease on CT and PET/CT, and none had a history of other malignancies or prior chemotherapy or radiotherapy. At each of two time points, 5.5 to 7 milliliters of peripheral venous blood were collected in EDTA tubes. Ficoll-Paque Plus density-gradient centrifugation was used to isolate PBMCs. Right after collection, samples were kept at -80 degrees C until analysis. The TCR beta CDR3 region was amplified from genomic DNA by two rounds of multiplex PCR. The first PCR round used primers specific to each TRBV and TRBJ gene, and the primer sequences were filed in Chinese patent CN105087789A. The second PCR round used universal primers. The Roche High Pure PCR Template Preparation Kit was used to extract genomic DNA from the frozen PBMCs. The libraries underwent paired-end sequencing with 151 bp reads on an Illumina HiSeq 3000. In the authors' own workflow: Raw reads lacking the multiplex PCR primer sequences were removed with CutAdapt. Using PEAR, the high-quality paired reads were merged into contigs. MiXCR assigned TRB V, D and J gene segments to each contig by aligning to reference sequences. To remove sequencing errors, CDR3 sequences were clustered according to base quality and sequence similarity. Shannon entropy, normalized by the natural log of the productive TCR sequence number, served as the measure of diversity. Clonality was defined as one minus Shannon entropy divided by the natural log of the number of unique clonotypes. The Youden index of ROC curves was used to select progression-free survival cut-offs for repertoire metrics, and analyses were performed in R 3.5.3. The public reads were reprocessed in TCRdb via fastp at Q25 and MiXCR, keeping in-frame beta chains. CDR3 protein duplicates are merged, each entry listing the most common genes and DNA. The V and J calls come from TCRdb's annotation, not from the publication. The sample table contains roughly 30,000 distinct CDR3 sequences; only one count was recorded for around 30% of them. The ten largest clones take up roughly a quarter of the sample.

The source was PBMCs, collected before or after stereotactic body radiation therapy (not recorded which). The receptor was isolated from a donor over 45 with non-small cell lung cancer. In this chain, TRBV7-2 is recombined with TRBJ1-4, and 9 bases in between align with TRBD1. The sequenced DNA: TGTGCCAGCAGCCGGACAGGGGTAGGGGAAAAACTGTTTTTT. It specifies CASSRTGVGEKLFF.